Following are 5 T cell receptor beta chains from one sample sequenced in a study of shared clonotypes between healthy human individuals. Selected positively for CCR7 and CD45RO-negative, naive CD8 cells excluded terminally differentiated effector memory CD45RA+ cells. TCRdb's table, derived via immunoSEQ multiplex PCR, lists solely in-frame clones and lacks some. This table has a few hundred thousand clones, roughly 95% appearing once. Sequenced material: naive CD8+ T cells sorted from blood. The receptors here all came from a woman in her twenties or thirties in good health.

The rearrangement joins TRBV19 to TRBJ2-1; D gene ambiguous. The germline gives CDR1 LNHDA, CDR2 SQIVND (reference sequence). V lost 10 bases to trimming and J lost 5 bases, with 15 bases between them. The CDR3 covers 13 residues. The CDR3 is CATAIIYNNEQFF. CDR3 sequence (DNA): TGTGCCACCGCAATAATATATAACAATGAGCAGTTCTTC.

The CDR3, as DNA: TGTGCCAGCAGTGAAGGGTGGTCCCGAACCTACGAGCAGTACTTC. It specifies CASSEGWSRTYEQYF. This chain joins TRBV6-1 and TRBJ2-7, with D uncertain. The V gene lost 1 base and the J gene lost 2 bases, with 12 bases spanning the gap. The CDR3 is made up of 15 amino acids. Germline V gene data show CDR1 as MNHNS and CDR2 as SASEGT.

The chain has TRBV28 and TRBJ2-1, with 12 bases aligning to TRBD2. The CDR3 consists of 15 residues. V lost 7 bases to trimming and J lost 9 bases; unmatched junction nucleotides: 10. CDR1 and CDR2 from the germline V gene are MDHEN and SYDVKM. The CDR3 DNA is TGTGCCAGCAAAACACTAGCGGGAGGCTCCGGTGAGCAGTTCTTC. Translated: CASKTLAGGSGEQFF.

The chain uses TRBV7-9 and TRBJ2-5; 9 bases are a match to TRBD2. This CDR3 contains 15 residues. V was clipped by 1 base and J by 7 bases; unmatched bases: 7. The germline CDR1 and CDR2 sequences are SEHNR and FQNEAQ (reference sequence). CDR3 nucleotide sequence: TGTGCCAGCAGCTTAGGGCCTAGCGGGAAAGGGACCCAGTACTTC. Protein: CASSLGPSGKGTQYF.

The genes are TRBV28 and TRBJ2-7; D perhaps matches TRBD1 (5 bases). This CDR3 spans 14 amino acids. CDR1 MDHEN and CDR2 SYDVKM come from the germline V gene. V lost 5 bases and J lost 3, with 14 bases in between. CDR3 sequence (DNA): TGTGCCAGCAGTGAACCGAGGACAAACTACGAGCAGTACTTC. Encoded protein: CASSEPRTNYEQYF.